This TCR beta chain was observed in a study of control samples from healthy donors and cancer patients. Per the germline V gene, CDR1 is SGHAT and CDR2 is FQNNGV. V shed 7 bases and J 6 bases; nucleotides not matched to a gene: 8. The CDR3 totals 13 residues. Assay: immunoSEQ multiplex PCR; the TCRdb copy retains only in-frame clones and omits some. The table includes 100,000 to 150,000 clones, 85% to 95% detected once. The chain employs TRBV11-2 and TRBJ1-2; 7 bases fit TRBD1. The sequenced material came from PBMCs. The TCR comes from a man older than 75 with head and neck cancer. This CDR3 is CASTGRQGDGYTF. The CDR3 bases are TGTGCCAGCACCGGGCGTCAGGGGGATGGCTACACCTTC.